The subject of this entry is one T cell receptor (beta chain). The antigen remains undetermined. Sequenced by immunoSEQ multiplex PCR; TCRdb stores in-frame clones only, minus some. This sample has 55,000 to 75,000 clones, with almost 97% found just once. This sample is part of a study of cytomegalovirus exposure and HLA in healthy donors. Findings and limits, study-wide: Associated with cytomegalovirus, according to the listing, were fewer than 200 TCR beta chains. Using the classifier, cytomegalovirus status was reportedly diagnosed with high specificity and sensitivity. First-cohort TCR clusters tended to co-occur in the roughly 130 validation repertoires, a later analysis found.

The clonotype comes from a woman aged 18-30 years in good health and CMV-seronegative. The sequencing input was PBMCs.

The CDR3 protein is CASNLDRAGDWQETQYF. Here the CDR3 DNA reads TGTGCCAGCAACCTGGACAGGGCAGGGGATTGGCAAGAGACCCAGTACTTC. The V gene is TRBV2, the J gene TRBJ2-5, with 8 bases that match TRBD1. From germline, CDR1 is SNHLY and CDR2 FYNNEI. V was clipped by 7 bases and J by 2 bases; unmatched bases: 15. The CDR3 is 17 amino acids.